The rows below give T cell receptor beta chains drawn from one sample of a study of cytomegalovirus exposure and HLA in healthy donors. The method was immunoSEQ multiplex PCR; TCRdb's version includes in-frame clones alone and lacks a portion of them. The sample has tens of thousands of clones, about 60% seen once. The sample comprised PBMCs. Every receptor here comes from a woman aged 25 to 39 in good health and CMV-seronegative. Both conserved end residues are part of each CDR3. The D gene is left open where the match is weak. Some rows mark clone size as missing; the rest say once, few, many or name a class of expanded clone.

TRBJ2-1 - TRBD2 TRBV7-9 TGTGCCAGCAGCTTTAGGCGGGGGAGCTCCTACAATGAGCAGTTCTTC CASSFRRGSSYNEQFF
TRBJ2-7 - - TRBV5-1 TGCGCCAGCAGCTACCCGGACTTGTACTACGAGCAGTACTTC CASSYPDLYYEQYF
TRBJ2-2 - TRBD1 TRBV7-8 TGTGCCAGCAGCCGGGACAGGGGAGGCACCGGGGAGCTGTTTTTT CASSRDRGGTGELFF
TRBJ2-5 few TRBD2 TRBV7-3 TGTGCCAGCAGCCCGCAGCGGGGTTGGGAGACCCAGTACTTC CASSPQRGWETQYF
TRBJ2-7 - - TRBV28 TGTGCCAGCGTTCGGGGGACAGCGAACGACGAGCAGTACTTC CASVRGTANDEQYF
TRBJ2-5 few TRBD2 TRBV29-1 TGCAGCGTTCGACTAGCGGGGGGTCGGGGGTTAGAGACCCAGTACTTC CSVRLAGGRGLETQYF
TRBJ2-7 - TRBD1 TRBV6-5 TGTGCCAGCAGTTACTCGACAGGGGAATCGGTCTACGAGCAGTACTTC CASSYSTGESVYEQYF
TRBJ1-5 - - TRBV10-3 TGTGCCATCAGTGTTGGACACAATCAGCCCCAGCATTTT CAISVGHNQPQHF
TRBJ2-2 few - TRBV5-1 TGCGCCAGCAGCCATAAGAGCGTATCGAACACCGGGGAGCTGTTTTTT CASSHKSVSNTGELFF
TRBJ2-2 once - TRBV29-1 TGCAGCGTTGGCCGGTCTAACACCGGGGAGCTGTTTTTT CSVGRSNTGELFF
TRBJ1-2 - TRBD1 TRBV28 TGTGCCGCCACGCCCGACAGGGGGGAAGCTAACTATGGCTACACCTTC CAATPDRGEANYGYTF
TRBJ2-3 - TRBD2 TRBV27 TGTGCCAGCAACCTAGCGGGAGGTACAGATACGCAGTATTTT CASNLAGGTDTQYF
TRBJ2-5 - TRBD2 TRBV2 TGTGCCAGTCCTATTCGGGGGACTAGCGGGAGGTGGATAGGAGAGACCCAGTACTTC CASPIRGTSGRWIGETQYF
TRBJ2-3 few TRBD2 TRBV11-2 TGTGCCAGCAGCTTAGCTCTAGCGGGGCATTCGAGCACAGATACGCAGTATTTT CASSLALAGHSSTDTQYF
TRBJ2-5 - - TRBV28 TGTGCCAGCAGTTCCGCAGGGTATTGGGGTAAAGAGACCCAGTACTTC CASSSAGYWGKETQYF
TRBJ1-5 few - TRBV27 TGTGCCAGCTACCCCGGGGGGCATGGCAGCAATCAGCCCCAGCATTTT CASYPGGHGSNQPQHF
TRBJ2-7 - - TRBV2 TGTGCCACCTCATGGGGGCGCGCCTACGAGCAGTACTTC CATSWGRAYEQYF
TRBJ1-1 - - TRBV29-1 TGCAGCGCCGGTCGCGACAGGAACACTGAAGCTTTCTTT CSAGRDRNTEAFF
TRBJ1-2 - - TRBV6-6 TGTGCCAGCAGTTACTCTTTGGCCCATGGCTACACCTTC CASSYSLAHGYTF
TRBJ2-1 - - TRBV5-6 TGTGCCAGCAGCCCCGGCGGAGGGATCCCCTACAATGAGCAGTTCTTC CASSPGGGIPYNEQFF
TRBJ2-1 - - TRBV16 TGTGCCAGCAGCCAATCGAGAGGGAGCTCCTACAATGAGCAGTTCTTC CASSQSRGSSYNEQFF
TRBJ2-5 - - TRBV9 TGTGCCAGCAGCGCCGGACAGCAAGAGACCCAGTACTTC CASSAGQQETQYF
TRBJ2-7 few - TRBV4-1 TGCGCCAGCAGCCAAGATGTCGGCAGGGGGGCCACGGAGCAGTACTTC CASSQDVGRGATEQYF